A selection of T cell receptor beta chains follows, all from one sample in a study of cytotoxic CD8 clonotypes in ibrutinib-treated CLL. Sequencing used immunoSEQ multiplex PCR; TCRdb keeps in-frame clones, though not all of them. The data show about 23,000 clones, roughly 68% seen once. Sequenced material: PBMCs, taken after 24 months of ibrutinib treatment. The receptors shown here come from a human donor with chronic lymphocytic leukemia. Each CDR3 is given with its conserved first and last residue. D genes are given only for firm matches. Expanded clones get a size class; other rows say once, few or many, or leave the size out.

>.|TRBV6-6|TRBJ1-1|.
TGTGCCAGCAGTCCCTCCCAGGGTGGCGGCACTGAAGCTTTCTTT
CASSPSQGGGTEAFF
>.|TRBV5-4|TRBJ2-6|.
TGTGCCAGCAGCTCCCAGGAGGGGGGGGGCCCTGGGGCCAACGTCCTGACTTTC
CASSSQEGGGPGANVLTF
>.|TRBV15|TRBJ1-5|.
TGTGCCACCAGCAGAGAAGAAGGGTATCAGCCCCAGCATTTT
CATSREEGYQPQHF
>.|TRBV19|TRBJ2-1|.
TGTGCCAGTAGTATAGATCGGAAAAATGAGCAGTTCTTC
CASSIDRKNEQFF
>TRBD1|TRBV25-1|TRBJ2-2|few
TGTGCCAGCAGTGATTCGGACAGGGGGCAATCAAACACCGGGGAGCTGTTTTTT
CASSDSDRGQSNTGELFF
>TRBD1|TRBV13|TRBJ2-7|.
TGTGCCAGCAGCTATAGCCCGAAGACAGGGGGCACTTACGAGCAGTACTTC
CASSYSPKTGGTYEQYF
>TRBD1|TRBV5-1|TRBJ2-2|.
TGCGCCAGCAGCTCGGACAGGGAACCCACCGGGGAGCTGTTTTTT
CASSSDREPTGELFF
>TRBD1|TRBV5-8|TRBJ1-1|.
TGTGCCAGCAGCTTGGAGACAGGGGCTCGGGGTGAAGCTTTCTTT
CASSLETGARGEAFF
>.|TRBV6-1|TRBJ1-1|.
TGTGCCAGCAGTGAACAGAGCGGGGTGGCGACTGAAGCTTTCTTT
CASSEQSGVATEAFF
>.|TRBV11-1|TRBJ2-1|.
TGTGCCAGCAGCGTGGAGCACAATGAGCAGTTCTTC
CASSVEHNEQFF
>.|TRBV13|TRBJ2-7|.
TGTGCCAGCAGCTTAAGCCTTTTCTACGAGCAGTACTTC
CASSLSLFYEQYF
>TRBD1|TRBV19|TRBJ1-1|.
TGTGCCAGTAGAACAGGGGGCGCGGAGACTGAAGCTTTCTTT
CASRTGGAETEAFF
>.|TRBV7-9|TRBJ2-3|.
TGTGCCAGCACGTACTTGCCTAGCACAGATACGCAGTATTTT
CASTYLPSTDTQYF
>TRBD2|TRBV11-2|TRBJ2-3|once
TGTGCCAGCAGCCGGCCCCTGGTAGCGGGGGGGTTCACAGATACGCAGTATTTT
CASSRPLVAGGFTDTQYF
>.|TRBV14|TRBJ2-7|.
TGTGCCAGCAGCCAAGTTGGACTTTTGGACGGCGAGCAGTACTTC
CASSQVGLLDGEQYF